The 17 T cell receptor beta chains below were found in one sample sequenced in a study of control samples from healthy donors and cancer patients. Some clones are missing from TCRdb's copy, which holds only in-frame ones; the method was immunoSEQ multiplex PCR. There are about 190,000 clones in the sample; about nine tenths occur only once, and about 1.7% lies in the top ten. The sequenced material came from blood. The receptors shown here come from a young man in good health.

The V gene is TRBV6-6, the J gene TRBJ1-1, with 9 nucleotides matching TRBD1. Germline V gives CDR1 MNHNY, CDR2 SVGAGI (reference sequence). V was clipped by 6 bases and J by 1 base; unmatched bases: 9. The CDR3 runs to 16 residues. The CDR3, as DNA: TGTGCCAGCAGGTTGACCGGGACAGGGAGGAACACTGAAGCTTTCTTT. It codes for CASRLTGTGRNTEAFF.

The rearrangement links TRBV5-1 to TRBJ2-7; TRBD2 might be the D (5 bases). The germline CDR1 and CDR2 sequences are SGHRS and YFSETQ. The CDR3 length is 14 residues. V lost 1 base to trimming and J lost 3 bases, with 11 bases between them. The CDR3, as DNA: TGCGCCAGCAGCTTGATTGCGGGTCTCTACGAGCAGTACTTC. Translated: CASSLIAGLYEQYF.

The chain couples TRBV18 to TRBJ1-1, with 8 bases lining up with TRBD1. The CDR3 is made up of 14 amino acids. With 6 bases clipped from V and 1 base from J, the junction kept 4 bases outside the gene matches. Germline V lookup: CDR1 KGHSH, CDR2 LQKENI. The CDR3 DNA is TGTGCCAGCTCCCCCGACAGGGGGAACACTGAAGCTTTCTTT. This encodes CASSPDRGNTEAFF.

Turning to this clone: Other DNA variants within this sample encode the same CDR3. This chain joins TRBV4-1 and TRBJ1-1; D call uncertain. Germline V gives CDR1 MGHRA, CDR2 YSYEKL. The CDR3 contains 15 residues. Deletions cut 1 base from V and 0 bases from J, with 9 bases between. The CDR3 nucleotides are TGCGCCAGCAGCCAAGGAACAGATATGAACACTGAAGCTTTCTTT. Protein product: CASSQGTDMNTEAFF.

This clone is a singleton in its sample. V is TRBV6-5 and J is TRBJ1-1; TRBD1 is a possible D gene (5 bases). Trimming cost V 6 bases and J 6 bases, with 20 bases left between them. CDR3 length equals 15 residues. The germline gives CDR1 MNHEY, CDR2 SVGAGI. CDR3 sequence reads: CASSDRGRGVAEAFF. DNA of the CDR3: TGTGCCAGCAGCGACCGGGGTCGAGGGGTCGCTGAAGCTTTCTTT.

The V and J genes are TRBV7-9 and TRBJ2-1; 8 nucleotides agree with TRBD1. Per germline, CDR1 SEHNR and CDR2 FQNEAQ (reference sequence). Germline trimming cut 4 bases from V and 9 bases from J; bases unmatched to any gene: 5. The CDR3 loop spans 13 amino acids. CDR3 loop: CASSSGQGVEQFF. CDR3 bases: TGTGCCAGCAGCTCAGGACAGGGAGTTGAGCAGTTCTTC.

The chain has TRBV6-6 and TRBJ1-5; tentatively, D is TRBD1 (5 bases). CDR1 and CDR2 (germline): MNHNY, SVGAGI (reference sequence). The CDR3 is 13 amino acids. V was shortened by 2 bases and J by 5 bases, with 7 bases between the two germline ends. CDR3 loop: CASSYGDYQPQHF. Written as DNA, the CDR3 is TGTGCCAGCAGTTACGGGGACTATCAGCCCCAGCATTTT.

J is TRBJ1-1 and V is TRBV5-6; no clear D. CDR3 length: 15 residues. CDR1 is SGHDT, CDR2 YYEEEE, per germline. V was clipped by 6 bases and J by 1 base, with 16 bases between them. The CDR3 bases are TGTGCCAGCACCCTGACTCGTCTCAGGAACACTGAAGCTTTCTTT. Protein sequence: CASTLTRLRNTEAFF. Filled out from reference TRBV5-6 and TRBJ1-1, the complete variable domain reads DAGVTQSPTHLIKTRGQQVTLRCSPKSGHDTVSWYQQALGQGPQFIFQYYEEEERQRGNFPDRFSGHQFPNYSSELNVNALLLGDSALYLCASTLTRLRNTEAFFGQGTRLTVV.

J is TRBJ1-1 and V is TRBV4-1; 7 positions match TRBD1. CDR3 length: 20 amino acids. Germline CDR1 MGHRA, CDR2 YSYEKL. V lost 3 bases and J lost 1; bases outside the gene matches: 20. The CDR3 DNA reads TGCGCCAGCAGCCACTCAGGTGGCGAGGGGGCGGTGAGTTGGAACACTGAAGCTTTCTTT. Translating it yields CASSHSGGEGAVSWNTEAFF.

As to this clone: Other DNA sequences of this sample code for an identical CDR3. The genes are TRBV7-9 and TRBJ2-1; the D gene is possibly TRBD1 (6 bases). CDR1 and CDR2 from the germline V gene are SEHNR and FQNEAQ (reference sequence). Trimming left V 5 bases short and J 7 bases short, with 12 bases between. The CDR3 is 13 residues long. The CDR3 region has the DNA TGTGCCAGCAGCCCGGACAGCTATAATGAGCAGTTCTTC. This encodes CASSPDSYNEQFF.

The chain couples TRBV5-1 to TRBJ1-1, with TRBD1 matching 10 bases. Germline-derived CDR1 and CDR2 are SGHRS and YFSETQ. Losses at the gene ends were 4 bases for V and 4 bases for J; bases not matched to a gene: 10. The CDR3 runs to 16 residues. The CDR3 coding sequence is TGCGCCAGCAGCACTGGGACAGGGGTCGGCCCCACTGAAGCTTTCTTT. As protein: CASSTGTGVGPTEAFF.

The rearrangement joins TRBV5-5 to TRBJ1-3, with 9 bases that match TRBD1. Germline trimming cut 2 bases from V and 3 bases from J; bases unmatched to any gene: 3. CDR3 length: 15 residues. CDR1 SGHKS and CDR2 YYEKEE come from the germline V gene (reference sequence). CDR3 DNA sequence: TGTGCCAGCAGCTTTGGGACAGGGAATGGAAACACCATATATTTT. Residues: CASSFGTGNGNTIYF.

The genes are TRBV3-1 (or the pseudogene TRBV3-2) and TRBJ2-5, with D possibly being TRBD2 (6 bases). The CDR3 spans 12 residues. V was clipped by 4 bases and J by 5 bases, with 8 bases between them. CDR1 LGHDT and CDR2 YNNKEL come from the germline V gene (reference sequence). The DNA of the CDR3 is TGTGCCAGCAGCCCCCGGGGGGAGACCCAGTACTTC. Residues: CASSPRGETQYF.

The chain is built from TRBV25-1 and TRBJ1-1; maybe TRBD1 (6 bases). Per germline, CDR1 MGHDK and CDR2 SYGVNS. The CDR3 is 17 residues long. Trimming pared 4 bases from V and 5 bases from J, leaving 23 bases between. CDR3 residues: CASSGWLPSGAGTEAFF. In nucleotides, the CDR3 is TGTGCCAGCAGTGGATGGCTTCCATCAGGGGCCGGGACTGAAGCTTTCTTT.

This chain uses TRBV14 with TRBJ1-1, with unresolved D. CDR1 SGHDN and CDR2 FVKESK come from the germline V gene. This CDR3 comprises 12 residues. The V end lost 5 bases, the J end lost 11 bases, and 15 bases lay between the germline ends. DNA of the CDR3: TGTGCCAGCAGCGAGAGGCGAGTTAGGGCTTTCTTT. Protein product: CASSERRVRAFF.

The rearrangement links TRBV4-1 to TRBJ2-1, with 11 bases matching TRBD2. The V gene's germline CDR1 is MGHRA and CDR2 YSYEKL. V was pared by 4 bases and J by 8 bases, with 4 bases of the junction left unmatched. The CDR3 consists of 14 residues. CDR3 DNA: TGCGCCAGCAGCCGTAGCGGGGGGGGTGATGAGCAGTTCTTC. It encodes CASSRSGGGDEQFF.

This clone was seen a single time. This chain joins TRBV7-3 and TRBJ1-2; D possibly corresponds to TRBD1 (5 bases). The CDR3 length is 14 residues. Germline V lookup: CDR1 SGHTA, CDR2 FQGTGA. V was trimmed by 4 bases and J by 5 bases, leaving 14 bases between them. The CDR3 DNA follows: TGTGCCAGCAGCTCTACCGACGGGGGGTATGGCTACACCTTC. Translation: CASSSTDGGYGYTF.